The text below deals with one T cell receptor (beta chain). The entry originates in a study of blood T cell repertoires in COVID-19. As for the study in general: Sample material is recorded as cDNA or gDNA derived from T cells, B-cell-depleted T cells, or PBMCs.

The method was immunoSEQ multiplex PCR; TCRdb's version includes in-frame clones alone and lacks a portion of them. Seen here are under 300,000 clones, roughly 90% observed once, and the top ten hold nearly 6.5%. Across about two dozen US areas, participants ranged in age from roughly 18 to 95 years. Participant-given clinical history determined each cohort assignment. Trimming left V 5 bases short and J 3 bases short, with 8 bases between. CDR1 MDHEN and CDR2 SYDVKM come from the germline V gene. This CDR3 has 12 residues. The material sequenced was PBMCs or T cells enriched from blood (not recorded which). The V and J genes are TRBV28 and TRBJ2-7; D gene ambiguous. The clonotype originates from a woman aged 25 to 39 with acute COVID-19. CDR3 in amino acids: CASSAVGYEQYF. CDR3 DNA sequence: TGTGCCAGCAGTGCCGTCGGCTACGAGCAGTACTTC.